This T cell receptor (beta chain) originates from a study of cytomegalovirus exposure and HLA in healthy donors. The study's findings and limits: Among the most significant clusters, several appeared linked to common viral pathogens in a later analysis. DRB1 showed the most TCR associations and HLA-C the fewest in a later analysis, as rates varied by HLA locus. Presence/absence analyses supposed approximately even sequencing depth among donors.

On this clone itself: Its antigen is not known.

PCR employed 60 Vbeta and 13 Jbeta primers. Profiling relied on immunoSEQ multiplex PCR, and the TCRdb table lists in-frame clones only, not all of them. The table shows 78,000 or so clones, with 62% occurring only once. With V trimmed by 3 bases and J by 5 bases, 4 bases remained unmatched. CDR1 LNHDA and CDR2 SQIVND come from the germline V gene (reference sequence). The CDR3 runs to 13 residues. The chain employs TRBV19 and TRBJ2-7; TRBD1 aligns across 7 bases. This receptor was taken from a male donor in good health and CMV-seropositive. Material: PBMCs. This CDR3 is CASSIKDRDEQYF. The CDR3 coding sequence is TGTGCCAGTAGTATTAAAGACAGGGACGAGCAGTACTTC.